Below are 9 T cell receptor beta chains sequenced from a single sample in a study of tumor and adjacent non-tumor tissue in lung cancer. A modified ARM-PCR protocol with three rounds of nested PCR amplified TCRbeta. MiXCR, applied by TCRdb to the multiplex PCR reads, yields one record per CDR3 protein. The data hold about 200,000 distinct CDR3 sequences, with about two thirds observed a single time. RNA was extracted from bulk tissue without any cell sorting. Material for sequencing was lung tumor tissue. Every receptor here comes from a man in his 60s with non-small cell lung cancer.

The genes are TRBV11-2 and TRBJ2-1, with TRBD2 matching over 12 bases. J gave up 5 bases and V 4 bases, and 6 bases lay outside the gene matches. The germline gives CDR1 SGHAT, CDR2 FQNNGV. This CDR3 has 16 residues. As DNA, the CDR3 is TGTGCCAGCAGCTCGACTAGCGGGAGAGCCGACAATGAGCAGTTCTTC. Its translation: CASSSTSGRADNEQFF.

The table lists this clonotype with a few counts. A much larger clone lies one base from this, so it may be a read error. This chain uses TRBV6-6 with TRBJ2-5; D perhaps matches TRBD2 (5 bases). The CDR3 consists of 14 residues. Germline lookup yields CDR1 MNHNY and CDR2 SVGAGI (reference sequence). Trimming cost V 3 bases and J 8 bases, with 16 bases left between them. CDR3 nucleotide sequence: TGTGCCAGCAGTTATTTGGGGAGATGGGATACCCAGTACTTC. Translated: CASSYLGRWDTQYF.

A note on this clonotype: A much larger clone differs by one base, so this may be a read error. The CDR3 loop reads CSASSSVRGYQPQHF. The CDR3 DNA sequence: TGCAGTGCTTCTTCCTCGGTAAGGGGTTATCAGCCCCAGCATTTT. The rearrangement joins TRBV20-1 to TRBJ1-5; a possible D gene is TRBD1 (5 bases). The length of the CDR3 is 15 residues. V lost 5 bases and J 5 bases, leaving 19 bases between the germline ends. Per the germline V gene, CDR1 is DFQATT and CDR2 is SNEGSKA (reference sequence).

On this clonotype: A much larger clone lies one base from this, so it may be a read error. This rearrangement joins TRBV20-1 to TRBJ2-1; 16 positions agree with TRBD2. The CDR3 contains 19 residues. The germline CDR1 and CDR2 sequences are DFQATT and SNEGSKA (reference sequence). CDR3 sequence (DNA): TGCAGTGCTCCTTCACCGGGACTAGCGGGAGGGCCCTCCCACAATGAGCAGTTCTTC. Its protein is CSAPSPGLAGGPSHNEQFF.

To note about this clonotype: The junction shows a germline mismatch at one end, possibly a read error. The chain is built from TRBV6-5 and TRBJ2-5; 8 nucleotides line up with TRBD2. CDR3 size: 14 residues. Per germline, CDR1 MNHEY and CDR2 SVGAGI. CDR3 DNA: TGTACCAGCAGTGATAGCGGGACCGCGGGGACGCAGTACTTC. Amino acid sequence: CTSSDSGTAGTQYF.

This clonotype occurred a few times. Given a much more abundant clone one base away, this may be a read error. The chain carries TRBV4-2 and TRBJ1-1; D possibly corresponds to TRBD1 (5 bases). CDR1 and CDR2 from the germline V gene are LGHNA and YNFKEQ. The CDR3 has 13 amino acids. With 6 bases removed from V and 1 base from J, the gap between germline ends came to 9 bases. DNA for the CDR3: TGTGCCAGCAGACTGGACAAGAACACTGAAGCTTTCTTT. Translated, it gives CASRLDKNTEAFF.

The table lists this clonotype with a count of one. The chain links TRBV6-6 to TRBJ1-1, with D possibly TRBD1 on 6 matching bases. V was trimmed by 7 bases and J by 1 base, leaving 16 bases between them. The CDR3 length is 15 residues. Germline V gene sequence: CDR1 MNHNY, CDR2 SVGAGI (reference sequence). CDR3 loop: CASTPRTAWNTEAFF. In nucleotides, the CDR3 is TGTGCCAGCACTCCCAGGACAGCGTGGAACACTGAAGCTTTCTTT.

Turning to this clonotype: Likely a read error: the CDR3 ends without its conserved phenylalanine or tryptophan. V gene TRBV4-3 combines with J gene TRBJ1-5, with D hard to call. The germline CDR1 and CDR2 sequences are LGHNA and YSLEER. The CDR3 sequence is 13 residues long. The CDR3 nucleotides are TGTGCCAGCAGCCAAGATTGGGCCCAGCCCCAGCATCTC. Residues: CASSQDWAQPQHL.

Remarks on this clonotype: A much larger clonotype is one base distant, so this may be a read error. The chain couples TRBV29-1 to TRBJ2-5; tentative D call: TRBD1 (5 bases). Germline CDR1 and CDR2: SQVTM and ANQGSEA. Trimming took off 0 bases at V and 4 bases at J, with 9 bases between the two ends. This CDR3 contains 13 residues. The CDR3 protein is CSVEERQGETQYF. CDR3 in DNA: TGCAGCGTTGAAGAACGGCAGGGAGAGACCCAGTACTTC.